These 8 T cell receptor beta chains came from one sample sequenced in a study of CD8 T cells in ankylosing spondylitis. These receptors lack a known antigen. A single record per CDR3 protein comes from TCRdb applying MiXCR to the 5' RACE reads. The sample records some 240,000 distinct CDR3 sequences, 6% to 8.5% being singletons. Study conclusions and caveats: Among TCR beta sequences, a motif of several highly homologous variants appeared characteristic of ankylosing spondylitis blood.

The sequenced sample consisted of blood, either unsorted or a sorted T cell fraction (not recorded which). These TCRs come from a male donor with ankylosing spondylitis.

This clonotype was counted many times. The chain employs TRBV6-2 or TRBV6-3 and TRBJ2-1, with D possibly TRBD2 on 5 matching bases. V was cut by 0 bases and J by 3 bases, with 9 bases left in between. This CDR3 is built from 15 residues. From germline, CDR1 is MNHEY and CDR2 SVGEGT. Here the CDR3 reads CASSYSQRSYNEQFF. The CDR3 nucleotides are TGTGCCAGCAGTTACTCCCAGCGGAGCTACAATGAGCAGTTCTTC.

This clonotype was counted many times. The chain uses TRBV2 and TRBJ2-2, with unresolved D. CDR3 length: 16 residues. CDR1 and CDR2 from the germline V gene are SNHLY and FYNNEI. V lost 2 bases and J lost 4, with 14 bases in between. The CDR3 here is CASSEYKGLGTGELFF. Written as DNA, the CDR3 is TGTGCCAGCAGTGAATACAAGGGCTTAGGCACCGGGGAGCTGTTTTTT.

This clonotype has ten or more counts. The V and J genes are TRBV19 and TRBJ2-7, with 9 bases that match TRBD1. The CDR3 spans 14 residues. The J segment lost 2 bases and the V segment lost 3 bases, leaving 2 bases of the junction unmatched. Germline V gives CDR1 LNHDA, CDR2 SQIVND (reference sequence). The CDR3: CASSMGQGPYEQYF. The CDR3 DNA reads TGTGCCAGTAGTATGGGACAGGGACCCTACGAGCAGTACTTC.

This clonotype was picked up many times. The CDR3 loop is CSASVVYSTKDEQFF. CDR3 nucleotides: TGCAGTGCTAGTGTCGTCTACTCAACAAAGGATGAGCAGTTCTTC. This chain connects TRBV20-1 to TRBJ2-1; no clear D gene. The V end was cut by 3 bases, the J end by 8 bases, with 20 bases between. Germline CDR1 is DFQATT and CDR2 is SNEGSKA (reference sequence). The CDR3 covers 15 residues.

The rearrangement uses TRBV6-2 or TRBV6-3 and TRBJ2-7; D may match TRBD1 or TRBD2 (5 bases each). The ends were cut back, 5 bases at V and 5 bases at J, with 16 bases in the middle. The V gene's germline CDR1 is MNHEY and CDR2 SVGEGT. The CDR3 runs to 14 residues. CDR3 sequence (DNA): TGTGCCAGCAGTACGGGACCTGGTGGGCACGAGCAGTACTTC. Translating gives CASSTGPGGHEQYF.

The CDR3 is CASSFTGYNQPQHF. CDR3 coding DNA: TGTGCCAGCAGTTTTACAGGGTACAATCAGCCCCAGCATTTT. The chain joins TRBV27 to TRBJ1-5, with a tentative D call TRBD1 (6 bases). V gave up 3 bases and J gave up 3 bases, with 9 bases separating them. Germline V lookup: CDR1 MNHEY, CDR2 SMNVEV (reference sequence). This CDR3 region has 14 residues.

Many counts were recorded for this clonotype. CDR3: CASRQQRDTPYGYTF. As DNA, the CDR3 is TGTGCCAGCAGGCAACAAAGGGACACCCCATATGGCTACACCTTC. The genes are TRBV4-2 and TRBJ1-2; possible D gene TRBD1, 6 bases. CDR3 size: 15 residues. Between the trimmed V and J ends, which lost 6 bases and 5 bases, there was a span of 19 bases. Germline V CDR1 and CDR2: LGHNA, YNFKEQ.

This clonotype was observed a few times. The chain employs TRBV12-3 or TRBV12-4 and TRBJ2-3, with D possibly matching TRBD2 (6 bases). This CDR3 region has 14 residues. V lost 6 bases and J 2 bases, leaving 12 bases between the germline ends. The CDR3 nucleotides read TGTGCCAGCAGACTAGCAGCCTACACAGATACGCAGTATTTT. Encoded protein: CASRLAAYTDTQYF.